The next 10 T cell receptor beta chains were all read from a single sample in a study of T cells after yellow fever vaccination. TCRdb re-called the 5' RACE reads through MiXCR, storing one row per CDR3 protein. The sample holds under 400,000 distinct CDR3 sequences, roughly 11% seen once. The sample here was PBMCs, taken on the day of the first yellow fever vaccination. The receptors were sampled from a man aged 18 to 29 who received the YFV17D yellow fever vaccine.

The CDR3 sequence is CASSQVSSGFTDTQYF. The CDR3 bases are TGCGCCAGCAGCCAAGTGTCTAGCGGGTTCACAGATACGCAGTATTTT. The chain combines TRBV4-1 with TRBJ2-3, with 8 bases fitting TRBD2. Looked up from germline, CDR1 is MGHRA and CDR2 is YSYEKL. Losses at the gene ends were 1 base for V and 2 bases for J; bases not matched to a gene: 5. The CDR3 is 16 amino acids.

The V and J genes are TRBV5-1 and TRBJ2-5; D remains ambiguous. This CDR3 comprises 17 residues. Per germline, CDR1 SGHRS and CDR2 YFSETQ. Between the trimmed V and J ends, which lost 1 base and 3 bases, there was a span of 19 bases. As DNA, the CDR3 is TGCGCCAGCAGCTTGAATCCGGGTCCCCGTCGGGAAGAGACCCAGTACTTC. Amino acids: CASSLNPGPRREETQYF.

The rearrangement uses TRBV6-2 or TRBV6-3 and TRBJ2-3; 10 bases are a match to TRBD2. Per germline, CDR1 MNHEY and CDR2 SVGEGT. V was clipped by 0 bases and J by 4 bases; unmatched bases: 7. The CDR3 contains 17 residues. The CDR3 DNA reads as TGTGCCAGCAGTTACTCGGTAGCGGGGGGCCAAGCAGATACGCAGTATTTT. Translation gives CASSYSVAGGQADTQYF.

The chain couples TRBV29-1 to TRBJ2-5; 9 bases are shared with TRBD2. The CDR3 has 14 amino acids. V dropped 7 bases and J dropped 5; count of bases not matched to a gene: 11. Per germline, CDR1 SQVTM and CDR2 ANQGSEA. CDR3 protein: CSAEGGGAWETQYF. CDR3 bases: TGCAGCGCAGAAGGCGGGGGGGCATGGGAGACCCAGTACTTC.

This clonotype was counted between two and nine times. CDR3 sequence: CASSSSHQPQHF. The CDR3 DNA follows: TGTGCCAGCAGTTCCTCACATCAGCCCCAGCATTTT. The chain combines TRBV12-3 or TRBV12-4 with TRBJ1-5, with D unclear. V dropped 4 bases and J dropped 5 bases, with 6 bases sitting between them. The CDR3 is 12 residues long.

This clonotype was seen only a few times. The rearrangement joins TRBV3-1 to TRBJ2-5; D gene ambiguous. Deletions cut 4 bases from V and 2 bases from J, with 14 bases between. CDR3 length: 15 amino acids. Germline CDR1 LGHDT, CDR2 YNNKEL (reference sequence). CDR3 sequence: CASSRGAWRQETQYF. The CDR3 nucleotides read TGTGCCAGCAGCCGAGGAGCCTGGAGACAAGAGACCCAGTACTTC.

This clonotype was observed a few times. This chain connects TRBV3-1 to TRBJ1-6; D possibly corresponds to TRBD1 (6 bases). V lost 5 bases, J lost 6 bases, and 14 bases lay in between. The CDR3 loop spans 15 amino acids. CDR1 and CDR2 (germline): LGHDT, YNNKEL (reference sequence). CDR3 DNA: TGTGCCAGCAGCTCAGGGGCACTATTTAATTCACCCCTCCACTTT. This codes for CASSSGALFNSPLHF.

This clonotype has only a few counts. The chain recombines TRBV20-1 with TRBJ2-7, with no clear D. This CDR3 comprises 13 residues. Looked up from germline, CDR1 is DFQATT and CDR2 is SNEGSKA (reference sequence). V dropped 7 bases and J dropped 0 bases, with 13 bases sitting between them. As DNA, the CDR3 is TGCAGTGGGTCTCTTTTAAGCTCCTACGAGCAGTACTTC. Amino acid sequence: CSGSLLSSYEQYF.

This clonotype has just a few counts. This chain connects TRBV3-1 to TRBJ2-3; TRBD2 agrees at 15 bases. The CDR3 is 20 residues long. Germline V gene data show CDR1 as LGHDT and CDR2 as YNNKEL (reference sequence). The trim removed 4 bases at V and 3 bases at J, leaving 14 bases unmatched. As DNA, the CDR3 is TGTGCCAGCAGCCCCTTAGCTCGGACTAGCGGGGGGGCGAGGACAGATACGCAGTATTTT. It translates to CASSPLARTSGGARTDTQYF.

The V call is TRBV21-1, the J call TRBJ1-4; TRBD1, the table's D call, lacks a check against the DNA. TRBV21-1 is deemed a pseudogene. CDR3 length: 14 residues. The CDR3 nucleotides are TGTGCCAGCAGCAAATACGCCGGGAATCGACGCCTGTTTTTT. Residues: CASSKYAGNRRLFF.